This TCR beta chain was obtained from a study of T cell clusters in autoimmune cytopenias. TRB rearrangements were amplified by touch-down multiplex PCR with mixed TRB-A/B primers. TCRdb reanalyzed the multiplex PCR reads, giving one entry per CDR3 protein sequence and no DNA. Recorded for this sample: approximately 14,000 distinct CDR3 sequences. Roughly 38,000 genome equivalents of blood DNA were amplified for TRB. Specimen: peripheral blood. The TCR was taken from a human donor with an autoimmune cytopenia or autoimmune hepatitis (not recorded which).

CDR3 protein: CASSLAGRGDTEAFF. The rearrangement joins TRBV5-6 to TRBJ1-1; the TRBD1 assignment by TCRdb is unverifiable without DNA. The CDR3 is made up of 15 amino acids. The germline CDR1 and CDR2 sequences are SGHDT and YYEEEE.